The entry below describes one T cell receptor beta chain. Its antigen is unknown. Using RNA transcripts as the source, TCR beta CDR3 regions were amplified. Initially, a first-round RT-PCR of the TCR CDR3 employed the HTBI primer set. TCRdb re-derived calls from the multiplex PCR reads in MiXCR, one entry per CDR3 protein. The sample holds under 550,000 distinct CDR3 sequences; approximately 20% are singletons and the top ten take 40% to 50%. Germline CDR1 SNHLY, CDR2 FYNNEI. With 6 bases removed from V and 3 bases from J, the gap between germline ends came to 11 bases. This CDR3 spans 13 amino acids. Inclusion characteristics of ophthalmopathy patients comprised a Clinical Activity Score of at least 3, a NOSPECS grade of at least 4, and duration under 3 months. PBMCs were obtained from about 9 ml fresh peripheral blood. This specimen belongs to a study of T cells in Graves' hyperthyroidism and ophthalmopathy. Study conclusions and caveats: A model of 13 V-J features distinguished ophthalmopathy from stable hyperthyroidism.

V is TRBV2 and J is TRBJ2-5; D not certain. Sequencing was carried out using blood. This TCR was recovered from a middle-aged man with Graves' ophthalmopathy. The CDR3 loop is CASSGRWEETQYF. The CDR3 DNA reads as TGTGCCAGCAGCGGAAGATGGGAAGAGACCCAGTACTTC.